This T cell receptor (beta chain) comes out of a study of CD8+ T cells in alopecia areata. General study results and limits: Normal scalp showed lower clonality than lesional scalp, especially alopecia totalis/universalis.

After isolation, RNA underwent reverse transcription to generate cDNA as the sequencing template. Using immunoSEQ multiplex PCR, the repertoire was profiled, and TCRdb retains in-frame clones only, with some absent. The sample carries 100,000 to 150,000 clones, around 45% recorded once. Notes on this clone: Its antigen is as yet unknown.

This sequence originates from a human donor with alopecia areata. Sequencing input: NKG2D-low CD8+ T cells sorted from blood.

The CDR3 DNA sequence: TGTGCCAGCAGTGAATCTAGCGGGCCCGAAGAGACCCAGTACTTC. Protein: CASSESSGPEETQYF. This chain joins TRBV2 and TRBJ2-5, with TRBD2 matching over 8 bases. Germline-derived CDR1 and CDR2 are SNHLY and FYNNEI. The J segment lost 3 bases and the V segment lost 2 bases, leaving 5 bases of the junction unmatched. CDR3 length: 15 amino acids.